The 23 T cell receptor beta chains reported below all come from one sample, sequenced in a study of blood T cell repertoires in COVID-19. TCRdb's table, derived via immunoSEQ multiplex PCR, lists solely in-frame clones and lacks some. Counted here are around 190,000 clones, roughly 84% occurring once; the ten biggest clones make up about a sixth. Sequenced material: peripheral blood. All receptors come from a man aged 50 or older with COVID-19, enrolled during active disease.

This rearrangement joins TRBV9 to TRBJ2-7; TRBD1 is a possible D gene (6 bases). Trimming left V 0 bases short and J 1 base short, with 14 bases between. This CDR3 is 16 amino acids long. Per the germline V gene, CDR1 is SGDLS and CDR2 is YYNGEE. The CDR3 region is CASSVGSDQGSYEQYF. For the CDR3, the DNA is TGTGCCAGCAGCGTAGGATCAGACCAGGGGTCCTACGAGCAGTACTTC.

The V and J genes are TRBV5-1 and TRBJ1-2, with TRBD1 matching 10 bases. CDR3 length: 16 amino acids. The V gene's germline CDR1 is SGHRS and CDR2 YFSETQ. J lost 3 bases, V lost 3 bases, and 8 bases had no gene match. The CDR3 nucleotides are TGCGCCAGCAGCTGGAAGGGGACAGGGGATGACTATGGCTACACCTTC. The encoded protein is CASSWKGTGDDYGYTF.

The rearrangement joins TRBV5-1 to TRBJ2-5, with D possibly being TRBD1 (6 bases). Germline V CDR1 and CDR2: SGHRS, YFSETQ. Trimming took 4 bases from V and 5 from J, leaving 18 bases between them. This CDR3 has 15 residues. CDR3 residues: CASSLNPQGGETQYF. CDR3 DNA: TGCGCCAGCAGCCTGAACCCACAGGGTGGGGAGACCCAGTACTTC.

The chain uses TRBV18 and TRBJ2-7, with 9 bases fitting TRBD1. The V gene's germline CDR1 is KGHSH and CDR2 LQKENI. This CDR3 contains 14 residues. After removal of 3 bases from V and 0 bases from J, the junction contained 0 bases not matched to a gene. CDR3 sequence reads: CASSPTGGSYEQYF. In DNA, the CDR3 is TGTGCCAGCTCACCGACAGGGGGCTCCTACGAGCAGTACTTC.

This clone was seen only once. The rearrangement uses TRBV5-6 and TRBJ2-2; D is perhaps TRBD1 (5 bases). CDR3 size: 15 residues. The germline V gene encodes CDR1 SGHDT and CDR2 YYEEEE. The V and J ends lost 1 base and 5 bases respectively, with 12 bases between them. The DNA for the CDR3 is TGTGCCAGCAGCTTGTTAGGGGTAGGGACCGGGGAGCTGTTTTTT. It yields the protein CASSLLGVGTGELFF.

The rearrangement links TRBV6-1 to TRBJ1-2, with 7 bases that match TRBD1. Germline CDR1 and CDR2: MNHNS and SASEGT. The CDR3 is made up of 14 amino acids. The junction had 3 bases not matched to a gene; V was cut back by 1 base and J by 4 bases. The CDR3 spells CASSEVAGGYGYTF. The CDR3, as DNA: TGTGCCAGCAGTGAAGTGGCAGGGGGCTATGGCTACACCTTC.

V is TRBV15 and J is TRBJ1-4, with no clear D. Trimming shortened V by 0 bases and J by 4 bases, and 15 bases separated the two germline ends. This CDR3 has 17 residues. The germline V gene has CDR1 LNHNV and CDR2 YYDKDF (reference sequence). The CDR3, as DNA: TGTGCCACCAGCAGAGATTTACCTCGGGGTGGTAATGAAAAACTGTTTTTT. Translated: CATSRDLPRGGNEKLFF.

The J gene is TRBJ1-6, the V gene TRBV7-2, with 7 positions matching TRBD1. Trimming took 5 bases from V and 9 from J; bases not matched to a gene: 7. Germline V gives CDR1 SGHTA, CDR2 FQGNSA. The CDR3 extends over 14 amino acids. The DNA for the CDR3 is TGTGCCAGCAGCCCGGGACAGTCGATTTCACCCCTCCACTTT. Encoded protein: CASSPGQSISPLHF.

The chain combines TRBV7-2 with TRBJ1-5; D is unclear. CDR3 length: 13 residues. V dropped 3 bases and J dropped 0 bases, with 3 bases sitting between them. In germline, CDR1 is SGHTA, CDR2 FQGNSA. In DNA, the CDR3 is TGTGCCAGCAGCTTCTCTAGCAATCAGCCCCAGCATTTT. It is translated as CASSFSSNQPQHF. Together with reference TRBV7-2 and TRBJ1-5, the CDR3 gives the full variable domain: GAGVSQSPSNKVTEKGKDVELRCDPISGHTALYWYRQSLGQGLEFLIYFQGNSAPDKSGLPSDRFSAERTGGSVSTLTIQRTQQEDSAVYLCASSFSSNQPQHFGDGTRLSIL.

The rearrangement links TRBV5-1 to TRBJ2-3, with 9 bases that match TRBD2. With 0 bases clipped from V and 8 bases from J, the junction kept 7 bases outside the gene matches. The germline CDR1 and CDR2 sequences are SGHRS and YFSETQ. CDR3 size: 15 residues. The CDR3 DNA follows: TGCGCCAGCAGCTTGGGTGCTAGCGGGGAGGGTACGCAGTATTTT. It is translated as CASSLGASGEGTQYF.

The CDR3 sequence is CASSEAGRSGDNEQFF. CDR3 in DNA: TGTGCCAGCAGTGAAGCTGGTCGATCAGGGGACAATGAGCAGTTCTTC. The chain joins TRBV2 to TRBJ2-1; D might be TRBD1 (6 bases). Germline CDR1 reads SNHLY; CDR2 reads FYNNEI. Trimming stripped 0 bases from V and 5 bases from J, with 14 bases between. CDR3 size: 16 residues.

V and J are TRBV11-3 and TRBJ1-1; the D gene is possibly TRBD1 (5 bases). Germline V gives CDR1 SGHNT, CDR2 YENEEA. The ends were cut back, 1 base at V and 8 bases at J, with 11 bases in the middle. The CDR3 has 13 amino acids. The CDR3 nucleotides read TGTGCCAGCAGCTTAGCGACAGCAACCGAAGCTTTCTTT. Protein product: CASSLATATEAFF.

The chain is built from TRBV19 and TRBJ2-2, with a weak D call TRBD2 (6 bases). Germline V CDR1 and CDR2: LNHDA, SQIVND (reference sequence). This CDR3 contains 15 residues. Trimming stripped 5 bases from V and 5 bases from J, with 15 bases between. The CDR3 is CASSLLPGETGELFF. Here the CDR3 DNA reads TGTGCCAGTAGTCTACTGCCGGGGGAGACCGGGGAGCTGTTTTTT.

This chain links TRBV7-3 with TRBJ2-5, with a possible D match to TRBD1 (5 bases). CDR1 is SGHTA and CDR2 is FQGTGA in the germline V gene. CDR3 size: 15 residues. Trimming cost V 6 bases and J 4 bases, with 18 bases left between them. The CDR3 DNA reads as TGTGCCAGCAGGGATGAACCCAGCAGGGTAGAGACCCAGTACTTC. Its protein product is CASRDEPSRVETQYF.

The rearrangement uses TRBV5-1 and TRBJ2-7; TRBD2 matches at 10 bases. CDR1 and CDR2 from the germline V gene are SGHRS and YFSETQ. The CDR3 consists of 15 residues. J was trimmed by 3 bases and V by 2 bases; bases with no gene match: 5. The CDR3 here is CASSLAGGSLYEQYF. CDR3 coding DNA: TGCGCCAGCAGCTTAGCGGGAGGGAGTCTCTACGAGCAGTACTTC.

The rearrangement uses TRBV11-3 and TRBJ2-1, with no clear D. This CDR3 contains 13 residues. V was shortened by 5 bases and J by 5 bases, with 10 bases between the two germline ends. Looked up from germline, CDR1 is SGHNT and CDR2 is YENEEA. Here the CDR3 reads CASSLSGDNEQFF. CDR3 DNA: TGTGCCAGCAGCCTATCTGGTGACAATGAGCAGTTCTTC.

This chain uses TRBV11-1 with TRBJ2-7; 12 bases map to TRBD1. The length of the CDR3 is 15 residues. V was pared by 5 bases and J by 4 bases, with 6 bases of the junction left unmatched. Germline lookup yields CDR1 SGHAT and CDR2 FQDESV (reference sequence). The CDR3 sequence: CASSPRDRGRYEQYF. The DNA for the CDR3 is TGTGCCAGCAGCCCGAGGGACAGGGGGCGGTACGAGCAGTACTTC.

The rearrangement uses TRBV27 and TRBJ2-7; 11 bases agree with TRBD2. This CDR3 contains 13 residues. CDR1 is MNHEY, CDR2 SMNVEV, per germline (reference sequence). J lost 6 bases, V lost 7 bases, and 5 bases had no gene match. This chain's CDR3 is CASKVSGRAEQYF. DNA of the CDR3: TGTGCCAGCAAAGTTAGCGGGAGGGCCGAGCAGTACTTC.

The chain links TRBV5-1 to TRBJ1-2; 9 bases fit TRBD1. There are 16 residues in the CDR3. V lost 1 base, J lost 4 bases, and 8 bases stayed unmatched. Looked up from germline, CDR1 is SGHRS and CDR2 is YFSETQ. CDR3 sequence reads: CASSLITGGLGYGYTF. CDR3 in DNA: TGCGCCAGCAGCTTGATCACAGGGGGCCTCGGCTATGGCTACACCTTC.

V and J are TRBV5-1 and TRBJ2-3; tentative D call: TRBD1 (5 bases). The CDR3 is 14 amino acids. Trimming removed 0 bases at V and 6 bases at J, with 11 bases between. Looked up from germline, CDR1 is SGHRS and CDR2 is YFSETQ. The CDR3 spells CASSLGQNGDTQYF. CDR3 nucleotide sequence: TGCGCCAGCAGCTTGGGACAGAACGGGGATACGCAGTATTTT.

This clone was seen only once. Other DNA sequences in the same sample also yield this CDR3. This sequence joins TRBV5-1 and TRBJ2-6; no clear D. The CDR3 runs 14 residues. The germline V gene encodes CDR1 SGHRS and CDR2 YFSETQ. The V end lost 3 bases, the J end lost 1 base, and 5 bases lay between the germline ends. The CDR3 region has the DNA TGCGCCAGCAGCTCAGGATCTGGGGCCAACGTCCTGACTTTC. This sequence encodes CASSSGSGANVLTF.

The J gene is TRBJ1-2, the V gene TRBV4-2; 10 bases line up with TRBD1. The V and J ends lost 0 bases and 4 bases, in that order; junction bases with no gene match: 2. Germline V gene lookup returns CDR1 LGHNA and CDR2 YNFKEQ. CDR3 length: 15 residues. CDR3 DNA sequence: TGTGCCAGCAGCCAAGAGACAGGGGGCATCTATGGCTACACCTTC. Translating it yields CASSQETGGIYGYTF.

CDR3 residues: CASKAGVVGNSPLHF. CDR3 sequence (DNA): TGTGCCAGCAAGGCAGGGGTAGTTGGGAATTCACCCCTCCACTTT. The V and J genes are TRBV27 and TRBJ1-6; possibly TRBD1 for D (6 bases). With 7 bases removed from V and 7 bases from J, the gap between germline ends came to 17 bases. CDR3 length: 15 residues. The germline V gene has CDR1 MNHEY and CDR2 SMNVEV (reference sequence).